A selection of T cell receptor beta chains follows, all from one sample in a study of technical replicates of blood from several donors. The protocol was immunoSEQ multiplex PCR, while the TCRdb copy is restricted to in-frame clones and leaves out a portion. This table holds around 68,000 clones, 95% to 97% found once. The material sequenced was T cells isolated from PBMCs. The receptor source for this set is a human donor in good health. The CDR3 runs from the conserved cysteine through the conserved F or W. D genes are given only for firm matches. Not every row has a clone size; where given, it reads once, few, many or a size class.

V gene,J gene,D gene,clone size,CDR3 protein,CDR3 DNA
TRBV4-3,TRBJ1-2,-,-,CASSQDGIYGYTF,TGCGCCAGCAGCCAAGATGGCATTTATGGCTACACCTTC
TRBV7-2,TRBJ2-2,TRBD1,-,CASTELGQGLSPGELFF,TGTGCCAGCACCGAGCTAGGACAGGGTCTTTCCCCGGGGGAGCTGTTTTTT
TRBV27,TRBJ2-1,TRBD2,-,CASRPGTSGLYNEQFF,TGTGCCAGCCGACCCGGGACTAGCGGGCTGTACAATGAGCAGTTCTTC
TRBV5-1,TRBJ2-7,TRBD2,-,CASSFSRTSGLYEQYF,TGCGCCAGCAGCTTTTCTCGGACTAGCGGACTCTACGAGCAGTACTTC
TRBV6-6,TRBJ2-5,-,once,CASSYIRTQYF,TGTGCCAGCAGTTACATCCGGACCCAGTACTTC
TRBV19,TRBJ1-2,TRBD1,-,CASSMDRDYGYTF,TGTGCCAGTAGTATGGACAGGGATTATGGCTACACCTTC
TRBV13,TRBJ2-7,-,-,CASSADSSYEQYF,TGTGCCAGCTCGGCGGATAGCTCCTACGAGCAGTACTTC
TRBV5-1,TRBJ2-1,TRBD2,-,CASSLRPLAGGNNEQFF,TGCGCCAGCAGCTTGAGGCCCCTAGCGGGAGGAAACAATGAGCAGTTCTTC
TRBV11-2,TRBJ2-7,-,-,CASSYTIGDSYEQYF,TGTGCCAGCAGCTACACAATCGGGGACTCCTACGAGCAGTACTTC
TRBV30,TRBJ2-7,-,-,CAWRLQGSEQYF,TGTGCCTGGAGACTTCAGGGGTCCGAGCAGTACTTC
TRBV7-2,TRBJ2-1,TRBD2,-,CASSYGLAVDEQFF,TGTGCCAGCAGCTATGGACTAGCAGTTGATGAGCAGTTCTTC
TRBV15,TRBJ1-1,TRBD1,-,CATLGGSITEAFF,TGTGCCACCTTAGGGGGCTCAATCACTGAAGCTTTCTTT
TRBV2,TRBJ2-7,TRBD2,once,CASPDGGGPTEQYF,TGTGCCAGCCCGGATGGGGGAGGGCCTACCGAGCAGTACTTC
TRBV9,TRBJ1-4,TRBD1,once,CASSVGQGVGSEKLFF,TGTGCCAGCAGCGTGGGACAGGGGGTTGGCAGTGAAAAACTGTTTTTT
TRBV27,TRBJ1-1,-,-,CASSLSGGGQFEAFF,TGTGCCAGCAGTTTATCGGGGGGAGGGCAGTTTGAAGCTTTCTTT
TRBV28,TRBJ2-7,-,-,CASSLGSYEQYF,TGTGCCAGCAGCCTCGGTTCCTACGAGCAGTACTTC
TRBV6-4,TRBJ1-1,TRBD1,-,CASSDSTTGSAFF,TGTGCCAGCAGTGACTCAACGACAGGGTCGGCTTTCTTT
TRBV6-5,TRBJ2-4,-,-,CASSLRTGAKNIQYF,TGTGCCAGCAGCCTTCGGACTGGGGCCAAAAACATTCAGTACTTC
TRBV5-1,TRBJ1-2,TRBD1,-,CASSLEQGIYGYTF,TGCGCCAGCAGCTTGGAACAGGGGATTTATGGCTACACCTTC
TRBV19,TRBJ2-7,TRBD2,-,CASSIESGRSTYEQYF,TGTGCCAGTAGTATAGAGAGCGGGAGGTCCACCTACGAGCAGTACTTC
TRBV2,TRBJ1-1,TRBD1,-,CASSPGTGNTEAFF,TGTGCCAGCAGCCCCGGGACAGGGAACACTGAAGCTTTCTTT
TRBV4-2,TRBJ2-7,-,-,CASSPQGSTYEQYF,TGTGCCAGCAGCCCTCAGGGTTCGACCTACGAGCAGTACTTC
TRBV5-4,TRBJ2-3,TRBD2,-,CASTPAGGPATQYF,TGTGCCAGCACCCCAGCGGGAGGGCCGGCTACGCAGTATTTT
TRBV29-1,TRBJ1-3,-,-,CSVVPLRVGGNTIYF,TGCAGCGTTGTCCCCCTCAGGGTTGGTGGAAACACCATATATTTT